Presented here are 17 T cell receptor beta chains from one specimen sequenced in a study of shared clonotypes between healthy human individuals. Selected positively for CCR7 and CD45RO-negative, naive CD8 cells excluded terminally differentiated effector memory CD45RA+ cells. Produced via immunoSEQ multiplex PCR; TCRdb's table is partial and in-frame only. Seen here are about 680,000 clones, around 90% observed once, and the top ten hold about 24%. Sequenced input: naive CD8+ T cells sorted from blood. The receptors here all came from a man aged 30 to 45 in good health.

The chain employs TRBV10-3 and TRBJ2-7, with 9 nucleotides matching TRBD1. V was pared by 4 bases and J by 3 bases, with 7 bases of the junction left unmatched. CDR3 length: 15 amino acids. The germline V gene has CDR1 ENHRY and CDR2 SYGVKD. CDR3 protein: CAISGTGTGNYEQYF. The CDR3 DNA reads TGTGCCATCAGTGGAACCGGGACAGGGAACTACGAGCAGTACTTC.

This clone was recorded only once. The CDR3, as DNA: TGTGCCAGCAGTTACTCGAAAAAGGCCATTCAGTACTTC. Translating it yields CASSYSKKAIQYF. The rearrangement uses TRBV6-5 and TRBJ2-4; D gene ambiguous. CDR3 length: 13 amino acids. Germline V CDR1 and CDR2: MNHEY, SVGAGI. Deletions cut 0 bases from V and 9 bases from J, with 9 bases between.

The CDR3 DNA is TGCGCCAGCAGCCAAGATGTCTACAATGAGCAGTTCTTC. It encodes CASSQDVYNEQFF. The J gene is TRBJ2-1, the V gene TRBV4-3; D is unclear. V was trimmed by 0 bases and J by 3 bases, leaving 3 bases between them. This CDR3 is built from 13 residues. CDR1 is LGHNA, CDR2 YSLEER, per germline.

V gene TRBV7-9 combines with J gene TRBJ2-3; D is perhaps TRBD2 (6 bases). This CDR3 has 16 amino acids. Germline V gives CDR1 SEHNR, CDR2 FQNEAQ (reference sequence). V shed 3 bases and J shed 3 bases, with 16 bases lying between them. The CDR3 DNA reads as TGTGCCAGCAGCTTGACCCGGGACTCCCGTACAGATACGCAGTATTTT. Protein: CASSLTRDSRTDTQYF.

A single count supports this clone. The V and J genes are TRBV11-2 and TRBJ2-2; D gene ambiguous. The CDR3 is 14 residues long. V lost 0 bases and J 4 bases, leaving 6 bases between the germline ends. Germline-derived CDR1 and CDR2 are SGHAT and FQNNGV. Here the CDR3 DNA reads TGTGCCAGCAGCTTAGATATTATCACCGGGGAGCTGTTTTTT. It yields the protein CASSLDIITGELFF.

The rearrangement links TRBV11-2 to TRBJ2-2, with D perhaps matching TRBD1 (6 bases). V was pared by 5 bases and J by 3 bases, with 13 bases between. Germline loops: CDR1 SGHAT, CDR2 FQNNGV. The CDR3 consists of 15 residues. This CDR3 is CASSPGAGYTGELFF. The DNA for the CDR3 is TGTGCCAGCAGCCCAGGGGCAGGTTACACCGGGGAGCTGTTTTTT.

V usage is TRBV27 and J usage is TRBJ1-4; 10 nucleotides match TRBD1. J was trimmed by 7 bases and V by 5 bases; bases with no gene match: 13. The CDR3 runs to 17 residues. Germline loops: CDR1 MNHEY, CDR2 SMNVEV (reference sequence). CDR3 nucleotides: TGTGCCAGCAGTATTCGACAGGGGGCGATGTCCTTTGAAAAACTGTTTTTT. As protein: CASSIRQGAMSFEKLFF.

The CDR3 is CASTRTSGWQETQYF. CDR3 DNA sequence: TGTGCCAGCACAAGGACTAGCGGGTGGCAAGAGACCCAGTACTTC. V is TRBV9 and J is TRBJ2-5; 11 bases match TRBD2. Germline V gives CDR1 SGDLS, CDR2 YYNGEE. The CDR3 runs 15 residues. After removal of 6 bases from V and 2 bases from J, the junction contained 6 bases not matched to a gene.

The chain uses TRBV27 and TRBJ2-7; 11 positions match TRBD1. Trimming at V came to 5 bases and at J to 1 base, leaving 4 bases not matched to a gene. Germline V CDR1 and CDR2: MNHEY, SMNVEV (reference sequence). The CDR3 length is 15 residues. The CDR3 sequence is CASSQGTGGSYEQYF. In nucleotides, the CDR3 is TGTGCCAGCAGTCAAGGGACAGGGGGTTCCTACGAGCAGTACTTC.

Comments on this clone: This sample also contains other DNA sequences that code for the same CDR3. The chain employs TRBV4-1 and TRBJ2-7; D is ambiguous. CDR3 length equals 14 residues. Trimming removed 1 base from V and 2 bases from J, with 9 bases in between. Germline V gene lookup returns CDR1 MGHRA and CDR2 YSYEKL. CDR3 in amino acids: CASSQAGGTYEQYF. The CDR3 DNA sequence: TGCGCCAGCAGCCAAGCCGGCGGAACCTACGAGCAGTACTTC.

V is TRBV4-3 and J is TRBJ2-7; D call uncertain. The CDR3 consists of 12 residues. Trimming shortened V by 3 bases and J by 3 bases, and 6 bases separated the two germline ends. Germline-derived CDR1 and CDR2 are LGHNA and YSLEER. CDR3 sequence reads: CASSHSHYEQYF. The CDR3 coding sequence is TGCGCCAGCAGCCATTCCCACTACGAGCAGTACTTC.

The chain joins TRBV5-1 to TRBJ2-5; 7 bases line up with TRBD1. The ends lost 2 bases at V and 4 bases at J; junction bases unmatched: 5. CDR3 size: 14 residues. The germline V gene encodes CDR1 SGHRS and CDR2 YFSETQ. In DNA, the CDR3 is TGCGCCAGCAGCTTTTGGGACAGATTAGAGACCCAGTACTTC. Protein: CASSFWDRLETQYF. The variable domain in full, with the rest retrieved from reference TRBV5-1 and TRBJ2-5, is KAGVTQTPRYLIKTRGQQVTLSCSPISGHRSVSWYQQTPGQGLQFLFEYFSETQRNKGNFPGRFSGRQFSNSRSEMNVSTLELGDSALYLCASSFWDRLETQYFGPGTRLLVL.

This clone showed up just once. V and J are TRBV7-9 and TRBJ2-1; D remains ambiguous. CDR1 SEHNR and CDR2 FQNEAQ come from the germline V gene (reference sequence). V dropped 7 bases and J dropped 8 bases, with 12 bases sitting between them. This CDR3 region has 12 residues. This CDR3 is CASTHGGDEQFF. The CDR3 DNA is TGTGCCAGCACCCACGGCGGAGATGAGCAGTTCTTC.

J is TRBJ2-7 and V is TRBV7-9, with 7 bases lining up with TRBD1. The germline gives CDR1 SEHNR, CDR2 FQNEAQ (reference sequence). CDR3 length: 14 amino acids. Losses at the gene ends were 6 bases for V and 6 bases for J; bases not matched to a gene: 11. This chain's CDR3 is CASSSRDSRIEQYF. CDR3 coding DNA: TGTGCCAGCAGTTCTCGGGACAGTCGTATCGAGCAGTACTTC.

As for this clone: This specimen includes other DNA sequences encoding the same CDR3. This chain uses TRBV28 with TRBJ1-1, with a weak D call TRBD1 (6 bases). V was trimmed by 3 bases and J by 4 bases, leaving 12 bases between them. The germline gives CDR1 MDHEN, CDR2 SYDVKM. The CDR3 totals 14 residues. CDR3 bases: TGTGCCAGCAGTTTTGGGGGCTCGGGCACTGAAGCTTTCTTT. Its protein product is CASSFGGSGTEAFF. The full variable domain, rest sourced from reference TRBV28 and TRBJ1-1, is DVKVTQSSRYLVKRTGEKVFLECVQDMDHENMFWYRQDPGLGLRLIYFSYDVKMKEKGDIPEGYSVSREKKERFSLILESASTNQTSMYLCASSFGGSGTEAFFGQGTRLTVV.

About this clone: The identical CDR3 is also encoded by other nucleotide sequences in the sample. This chain's CDR3 is CASSLAGTYEQYF. The CDR3 DNA sequence: TGTGCCAGCAGCTTGGCAGGGACCTACGAGCAGTACTTC. The V call is TRBV5-6, the J call TRBJ2-7; perhaps TRBD1 as D (5 bases). CDR3 length: 13 amino acids. The germline V and J ends were trimmed by 0 bases and 2 bases, with 6 bases remaining between them. The V gene's germline CDR1 is SGHDT and CDR2 YYEEEE.

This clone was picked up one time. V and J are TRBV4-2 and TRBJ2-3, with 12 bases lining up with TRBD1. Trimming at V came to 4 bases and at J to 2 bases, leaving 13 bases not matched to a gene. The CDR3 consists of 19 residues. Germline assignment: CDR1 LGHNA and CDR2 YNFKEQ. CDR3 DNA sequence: TGTGCCAGCAGCCCCAACCCGGGACAGGGGGCGCGAGTCACAGATACGCAGTATTTT. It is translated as CASSPNPGQGARVTDTQYF.